This T cell receptor (beta chain) originates from a study of T cell responses to AZD1222 COVID-19 vaccine. Study outcomes and limitations: It was only after the peak T cell response that any repertoires were sampled.

The repertoire was sequenced with immunoSEQ multiplex PCR; TCRdb's copy has only in-frame clones and lacks some. The sample contains about 130,000 clones, about nine tenths of which appear only once. Details on this clone: Its antigen is unidentified.

Germline-derived CDR1 and CDR2 are ENHRY and SYGVKD. CDR3 size: 15 residues. V dropped 6 bases and J dropped 2 bases, with 16 bases sitting between them. The receptor was isolated from an adult in good health. The chain employs TRBV10-3 and TRBJ1-1, with unresolved D. The sequenced sample was peripheral blood, obtained on day 0 of AZD1222 vaccination. In nucleotides, the CDR3 is TGTGCCATCAGCACGTCGCCCCAGGTAAACACTGAAGCTTTCTTT. This sequence encodes CAISTSPQVNTEAFF.